This T cell receptor beta chain came from a study of blood T cell repertoires in COVID-19. Background on the study: Whether acute or convalescent, the COVID-19 samples came from the United States, Italy and Spain. Nucleic acid was either cDNA or gDNA, and it came from T cells, B-cell-depleted T cells, or PBMCs.

CDR3 size: 15 residues. The V end was cut by 4 bases, the J end by 2 bases, with 15 bases between. Per the germline V gene, CDR1 is SGHNT and CDR2 is YYREEE (reference sequence). As originally analysed: Amplification with reference gene primers provided the estimates of nucleated cell counts. Only in-frame clones appear in the TCRdb table, and some are missing; sequencing was by immunoSEQ multiplex PCR. V and J calls plus clone size are reproduced from that table; the DNA served to infer D and trimming. The repertoire includes tens of thousands of clones, more than 75% of them detected once, and around 20% sits in the top ten.

The sequence was collected from a human donor in a cohort sampled during active COVID-19. Sequencing was performed on peripheral blood. The V call is TRBV5-4, the J call TRBJ1-2; TRBD1 might be the D (6 bases). The CDR3 is CASSQTGQGNYGYTF. In DNA, the CDR3 is TGTGCCAGCAGCCAGACCGGCCAGGGGAACTATGGCTACACCTTC.